This T cell receptor beta chain was obtained from a study of T-cell memory formation after mild COVID-19 (dated by TCRdb to the early 2020s). About the study as a whole: TCR sequence clusters from the two donors were found to be largely donor specific. Longitudinal TCRalpha and TCRbeta repertoire sequencing tracked T-cell clones expanding and contracting after mild COVID-19 in a couple of donors. Two young, previously healthy adult volunteers, one female and one male, were included in the cohort.

The germline V gene encodes CDR1 LGHDT and CDR2 YNNKEL (reference sequence). The germline ends are 15 bases apart after V is trimmed by 2 bases and J by 13 bases. Counted from cysteine to phenylalanine, this CDR3 has 13 amino acids. The DNA shown is the 39-base CDR3, in frame from base 1. In this sample, this clonotype turned up a few times. The clone's antigen remains unknown. No base quality information exists; no much larger clone differs at one position. Ficoll-Paque density gradient centrifugation was used to isolate PBMCs. Instrument on record: Illumina NovaSeq 6000. Using 5'RACE with constant-segment primers, TCRalpha and TCRbeta cDNA libraries were constructed, with sample barcodes and unique molecular identifiers added in the process. RNA was extracted from every sample with Trizol reagent. Amplification of the libraries took two PCR steps, and the second step added a second sample barcode plus Illumina TruSeq adapters. The libraries were sequenced on an Illumina NovaSeq using 2 x 150 bp paired-end reads. The published analysis was carried out like this. With migec v1.2.7, reads were demultiplexed and then collapsed into UMI-guided consensus sequences. Using mixcr v2.1.11, the UMI consensuses were aligned to TRA and TRB V and J templates and assembled into clonotypes. A clonotype was counted as expanded or contracted only when both edgeR and NoisET called the clonotype significant, with the noise models trained on biological replicates. For edgeR calls, the cutoffs were a false discovery rate-adjusted p below 0.01 and a log2 fold-change threshold of 1. As an exploratory analysis of dynamics, max-normalized trajectories of the 1000 most abundant clonotypes were examined by PCA with hierarchical clustering. The CD4 or CD8 phenotype of responding clones was assigned using the separately sequenced CD4+ and CD8+ repertoires. TCRdb itself trimmed the public reads at Q25 with fastp, ran MiXCR and retained productive beta chains. Identical CDR3 protein sequences are pooled into one entry, listed with their most common genes and DNA. TCRdb assigned the V and J calls; the authors' analysis was not used. In this sample the table shows more than 300,000 distinct CDR3 sequences, 14% of which occur a single time. Around 20% of the sample belongs to the ten largest clones.

The research as a whole found: Contracting CD4+ clones were located mainly in the CM and EM memory subsets, whereas CD8+ clones were found to be enriched in EMRA. The detection of some responding clones in pre-infection memory suggests that pre-existing cross-reactive memory T cells joined the SARS-CoV-2 response. Only a couple of mild cases were covered by the study, and larger cohorts that include severe cases with pre-infection samples were considered necessary. From day 15 to 85, contracting clones showed balanced CD4/CD8 phenotypes, whereas a second wave of clones that expanded from day 15 to 37 leaned towards CD4+. SARS-CoV-2 specificity of the second-wave clones peaking on day 37 was not confirmed.

This clonotype originated in a man between 18 and 35 years old who had mild COVID-19 (a few samples of this study predate the infection). The sample titles of this study are shuffled in the database, so cell type and time point are left out; the donor was told from shared clones. The rearrangement combines TRBV3-1 with TRBJ2-1, and TRBD2 may be the D gene, going by 5 matching bases. Source material: PBMCs or a T cell subset sorted from them (not recorded which). In nucleotides, the sequence is TGTGCCAGCAGCCAAAGGCGGGCCGGGGTCCAGTTCTTC. It translates to CASSQRRAGVQFF.